The rows below give T cell receptor beta chains drawn from one sample of a study of cytomegalovirus exposure and HLA in healthy donors. Assay: immunoSEQ multiplex PCR; the TCRdb copy retains only in-frame clones and omits some. This table has about 160,000 clones, roughly 80% appearing once. Sequenced: PBMCs. The receptors stem from a female donor in good health and CMV-seronegative. The CDR3 runs from the conserved cysteine through the conserved F or W. Fields, in order: V gene, J gene, CDR3 protein.

V gene: TRBV4-3
J gene: TRBJ1-3
CDR3 protein: CASSQDKGRTGNTIYF

V gene: TRBV29-1
J gene: TRBJ1-4
CDR3 protein: CSVEGGAAANEKLFF

V gene: TRBV19
J gene: TRBJ2-1
CDR3 protein: CASSIGRTSGYNEQFF

V gene: TRBV10-3
J gene: TRBJ1-1
CDR3 protein: CAIKIGTDTEAFF

V gene: TRBV19
J gene: TRBJ2-3
CDR3 protein: CASTLGGVTDTQYF

V gene: TRBV5-1
J gene: TRBJ2-2
CDR3 protein: CASNPGGYTGELFF

V gene: TRBV18
J gene: TRBJ1-5
CDR3 protein: CASSLTGDQPQHF

V gene: TRBV6-6
J gene: TRBJ2-7
CDR3 protein: CASSDRSAVWEQYF

V gene: TRBV13
J gene: TRBJ1-2
CDR3 protein: CASSPPGLLYGYTF

V gene: TRBV18
J gene: TRBJ2-7
CDR3 protein: CASSLGLYEQYF

V gene: TRBV30
J gene: TRBJ1-4
CDR3 protein: CAWSPGEKLFF

V gene: TRBV6-5
J gene: TRBJ2-2
CDR3 protein: CASGSDSSTGELFF

V gene: TRBV5-6
J gene: TRBJ1-6
CDR3 protein: CASSLRAGNSPLHF

V gene: TRBV4-3
J gene: TRBJ2-6
CDR3 protein: CASSLSGSGANVLTF

V gene: TRBV27
J gene: TRBJ2-1
CDR3 protein: CASSNGLAGSYNEQFF

V gene: TRBV6-1
J gene: TRBJ2-5
CDR3 protein: CASTPLRRSQETQYF

V gene: TRBV6-4
J gene: TRBJ2-1
CDR3 protein: CASSVNTYNEQFF

V gene: TRBV19
J gene: TRBJ2-4
CDR3 protein: CASSIHRSNIQYF

V gene: TRBV7-2
J gene: TRBJ1-2
CDR3 protein: CASSLEKGPSSYGYTF

V gene: TRBV4-1
J gene: TRBJ1-4
CDR3 protein: CASSQGPDRGNEKLFF

V gene: TRBV27
J gene: TRBJ1-2
CDR3 protein: CASGPLGGLDGYTF

V gene: TRBV11-2
J gene: -
CDR3 protein: CASSLAEGFASYEQYF

V gene: TRBV4-3
J gene: TRBJ1-5
CDR3 protein: CASSQAVTGPQHF

V gene: TRBV13
J gene: TRBJ2-7
CDR3 protein: CASSLGLAGAYEQYF

V gene: TRBV28
J gene: TRBJ1-3
CDR3 protein: CASSLTGISGNTIYF

V gene: TRBV5-1
J gene: TRBJ2-7
CDR3 protein: CASSLAGAGLSYEQYF

V gene: TRBV19
J gene: TRBJ2-2
CDR3 protein: CASSIPGGVGTGELFF

V gene: TRBV6-1
J gene: TRBJ2-3
CDR3 protein: CASRYGQSTDTQYF

V gene: TRBV7-2
J gene: TRBJ2-1
CDR3 protein: CASSLWTGGTYEQFF

V gene: TRBV19
J gene: TRBJ1-4
CDR3 protein: CASSLGGGINEKLFF

V gene: TRBV19
J gene: TRBJ2-1
CDR3 protein: CASGGGQAYNEQFF

V gene: TRBV9
J gene: TRBJ2-7
CDR3 protein: CASSLSVQGYEQYF

V gene: TRBV7-9
J gene: TRBJ2-2
CDR3 protein: CASSVPGLGTGELFF

V gene: TRBV6-5
J gene: TRBJ1-5
CDR3 protein: CASSWTGGGNQPQHF

V gene: TRBV5-8
J gene: TRBJ2-1
CDR3 protein: CASSPEASGVYNEQFF

V gene: TRBV28
J gene: TRBJ2-3
CDR3 protein: CASSSGSGVTDTQYF

V gene: TRBV5-1
J gene: TRBJ2-6
CDR3 protein: CASSATGGTSGANVLTF

V gene: TRBV6-6
J gene: TRBJ1-1
CDR3 protein: CASQPTGGFYTEAFF

V gene: TRBV14
J gene: TRBJ2-1
CDR3 protein: CASSLRGPRYNEQFF

V gene: TRBV4-1
J gene: TRBJ1-2
CDR3 protein: CASSQATGANYGYTF

V gene: TRBV5-1
J gene: TRBJ2-7
CDR3 protein: CASSLGAGTVLYEQYF

V gene: TRBV5-1
J gene: TRBJ1-2
CDR3 protein: CASSWDRVENGYTF

V gene: TRBV9
J gene: TRBJ2-5
CDR3 protein: CASSVGPTGTPSETQYF

V gene: TRBV18
J gene: TRBJ1-5
CDR3 protein: CASSLGTGEQPQHF

V gene: TRBV28
J gene: TRBJ2-7
CDR3 protein: CASSLWVAGTSYEQYF

V gene: TRBV7-8
J gene: TRBJ2-3
CDR3 protein: CASSLDGAGGGNTQYF

V gene: TRBV30
J gene: TRBJ1-2
CDR3 protein: CAWSPLQAGNGYTF

V gene: TRBV28
J gene: TRBJ2-7
CDR3 protein: CASSRGGLATEQYF

V gene: TRBV6-6
J gene: TRBJ2-6
CDR3 protein: CASTSSTGTGANVLTF

V gene: TRBV6-5
J gene: TRBJ2-2
CDR3 protein: CASRGTGRTGELFF

V gene: TRBV7-7
J gene: TRBJ2-2
CDR3 protein: CASSPRTGGKGGELFF

V gene: TRBV6-6
J gene: TRBJ1-5
CDR3 protein: CASSDKQGRNQPQHF

V gene: TRBV20-1
J gene: TRBJ1-1
CDR3 protein: CSARQGEAFF

V gene: TRBV6-5
J gene: TRBJ2-1
CDR3 protein: CASSYGSGGYTEQFF

V gene: TRBV4-1
J gene: TRBJ2-7
CDR3 protein: CASSLSGGHPSYEQYF

V gene: TRBV7-3
J gene: TRBJ1-4
CDR3 protein: CASSLNQGEKLFF

V gene: TRBV4-1
J gene: TRBJ1-4
CDR3 protein: CASSRSRRTNEKLFF

V gene: TRBV30
J gene: TRBJ1-1
CDR3 protein: CAWRMSGNTEAFF

V gene: TRBV11-2
J gene: TRBJ2-5
CDR3 protein: CASSSLAGETQYF